This T cell receptor (beta chain) was observed in a study of blood T cell repertoires in COVID-19. The wider study: PBMCs, B-cell-depleted T cells, or T cells provided the cDNA or gDNA that made up the material.

Original handling: Estimated nucleated cell counts came from reference gene primer amplification. The repertoire was sequenced with immunoSEQ multiplex PCR; TCRdb's copy has only in-frame clones and lacks some. From that table come the V and J calls and clone size; the DNA was used to work out D and trimming. Altogether hundreds of thousands of clones are present, about 85% being singletons, with the ten largest covering around 0.96%. Germline CDR1 is LGHNA and CDR2 is YNFKEQ. After removal of 5 bases from V and 3 bases from J, the junction contained 7 bases not matched to a gene. The CDR3 totals 15 residues.

This rearrangement joins TRBV4-2 to TRBJ2-5; 9 bases are shared with TRBD2. Sequenced: peripheral blood. The sequence came from a man aged 40-50 years with acute or convalescent COVID-19. The CDR3 nucleotides read TGTGCCAGCAGCGATTTAGCGGGGGCGGAAGAGACCCAGTACTTC. This sequence encodes CASSDLAGAEETQYF.